This TCR beta chain stems from a study of Ad26.COV2.S vaccination and SARS-CoV-2 variants. Stated treatment: some 20 received Ad26.COV2.S at low or high dose, single or two shots; a few received placebo; per-sample allocation not given. Samples analyzed were those drawn on day 63 after the first vaccine or placebo injection. The germline gives CDR1 SNHLY, CDR2 FYNNEI. The CDR3 runs 16 residues. V trimming: 1 base; J trimming: 2 bases; junction bases outside the gene matches: 1. Only one count was recorded for this clone. Profiled with immunoSEQ multiplex PCR; TCRdb holds only in-frame clones, not every one. The sample has about 350,000 clones, 88% seen once; the top ten hold around 6.6%.

V is TRBV2 and J is TRBJ2-3; 12 nucleotides agree with TRBD2. The TCR comes from a person aged 18-65 years who received the Ad26.COV2.S COVID-19 vaccine or a placebo. This material consisted of peripheral blood, taken in a trial of Ad26.COV2.S vaccine versus placebo. This chain's CDR3 is CASSEGTSGATDTQYF. The DNA of the CDR3 is TGTGCCAGCAGTGAAGGGACTAGCGGGGCCACAGATACGCAGTATTTT.